This TCR beta chain emerged from a study of T-cell memory formation after mild COVID-19. Turning to the study itself: Largely donor-specific TCR clusters were found.

Libraries for TCRalpha and TCRbeta carried sample barcodes and unique molecular identifiers via 5'RACE. In TCRdb, the 5' RACE reads were re-called with MiXCR into one record per CDR3 protein. The sample gives tens of thousands of distinct CDR3 sequences, 10% to 15% of which show up once; approximately 26% is in the top ten. General study points: There were some responding clones in pre-infection memory, which suggested that cross-reactive memory had joined. Mostly located in CM and EM were contracting CD4+ clones, with contracting CD8+ clones located in EMRA.

With regard to this clonotype: Its specificity is unknown.

V gave up 4 bases and J gave up 4 bases; unmatched junction bases: 9. This CDR3 contains 15 residues. Germline assignment: CDR1 MNHEY and CDR2 SMNVEV (reference sequence). This TCR came from an adult woman who had mild COVID-19 (a few samples of this study predate the infection). Cell type and time point are not known. Sequencing was done on a sample of PBMCs or a T cell subset sorted from them (not recorded which). The chain recombines TRBV27 with TRBJ1-2; 7 nucleotides agree with TRBD1. For the CDR3, the DNA is TGTGCCAGCAGTTCCCTAAAGGGGGCTATCTATGGCTACACCTTC. Residues: CASSSLKGAIYGYTF.